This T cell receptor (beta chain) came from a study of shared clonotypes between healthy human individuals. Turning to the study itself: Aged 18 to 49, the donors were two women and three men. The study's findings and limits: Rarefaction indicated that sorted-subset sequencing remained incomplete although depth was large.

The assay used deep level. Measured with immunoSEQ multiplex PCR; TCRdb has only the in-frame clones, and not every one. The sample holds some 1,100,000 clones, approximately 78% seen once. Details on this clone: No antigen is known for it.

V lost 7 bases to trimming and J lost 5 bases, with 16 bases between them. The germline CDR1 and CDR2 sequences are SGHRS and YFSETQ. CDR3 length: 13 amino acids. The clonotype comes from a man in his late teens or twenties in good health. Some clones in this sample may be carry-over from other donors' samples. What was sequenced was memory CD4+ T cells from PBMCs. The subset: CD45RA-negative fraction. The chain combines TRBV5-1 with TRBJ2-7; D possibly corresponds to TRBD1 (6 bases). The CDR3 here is CASRRDTADEQYF. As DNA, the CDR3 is TGCGCCAGCCGCCGGGACACGGCCGACGAGCAGTACTTC.